This T cell receptor beta chain originates from a study of T cell changes during pregnancy in multiple sclerosis. Sequencing was performed with immunoSEQ multiplex PCR; in TCRdb, only in-frame clones are kept and a portion is missing. The data contain some 49,000 clones, 92% of them seen just once; the ten biggest clones take up 0.3% to 0.4%. This CDR3 contains 14 residues. Trimming shortened V by 2 bases and J by 3 bases, and 11 bases separated the two germline ends. Looked up from germline, CDR1 is SGHRS and CDR2 is YFSETQ. This receptor was identified in a female donor in good health, enrolled as a control in a pregnancy study. The specimen comprised CD4+ T cells from peripheral blood mononuclear cells, sampled in the second trimester of pregnancy. The chain couples TRBV5-1 to TRBJ1-1; D is possibly TRBD1 (6 bases). The CDR3 loop is CASSLQGRDTEAFF. CDR3 nucleotide sequence: TGCGCCAGCAGCTTACAGGGCCGGGACACTGAAGCTTTCTTT.